The rows below give T cell receptor beta chains drawn from one sample of a study of blood T cell repertoires in COVID-19. Libraries were prepared by immunoSEQ multiplex PCR; TCRdb keeps only in-frame clonotypes and omits some of them. The sample includes about 170,000 clones, around four fifths of them seen just once. What was sequenced was peripheral blood. The source of these receptors is a woman at least 80 years old with COVID-19, enrolled during active disease. Both conserved end residues are part of each CDR3. The D gene is left open where the match is weak. Clone size is shown for a subset of rows, as once, few, many or a class of expanded clone.

d_call j_call v_call clone_size cdr3_aa cdr3_nt
TRBD1 TRBJ1-5 TRBV5-6 NA CASSRDRGYGQPQHF TGTGCCAGCAGCCGGGACAGGGGATATGGACAGCCCCAGCATTTT
TRBD1 TRBJ1-1 TRBV19 NA CASSPGQGASREAFF TGTGCCAGTAGTCCGGGACAGGGGGCCTCAAGGGAAGCTTTCTTT
NA TRBJ1-2 TRBV19 few CASSIGLDRVGGYTF TGTGCCAGTAGTATAGGGCTGGACAGAGTGGGGGGCTACACCTTC
TRBD2 TRBJ2-5 TRBV28 NA CASSLPGLAGEGTQYF TGTGCCAGCAGCCTCCCGGGACTAGCGGGAGAGGGGACCCAGTACTTC
TRBD1 TRBJ1-2 TRBV18 NA CASSPRDRGLFGYTF TGTGCCAGCTCACCTCGGGACAGGGGGCTTTTTGGCTACACCTTC
TRBD1 TRBJ2-7 TRBV3-1/TRBV3-2 NA CASSSPQGANSLYEQYF TGTGCCAGCAGCTCACCCCAGGGGGCTAATTCCCTATACGAGCAGTACTTC
TRBD1 TRBJ1-5 TRBV25-1 NA CASKGQGAQPQHF TGTGCCAGCAAGGGGCAGGGGGCTCAGCCCCAGCATTTT
TRBD1 TRBJ2-5 TRBV9 NA CASSSGQGRETQYF TGTGCCAGCAGCTCGGGACAGGGAAGAGAGACCCAGTACTTC
NA TRBJ1-5 TRBV28 NA CASRTGSLDQPQHF TGTGCCAGCAGAACGGGGAGTCTGGATCAGCCCCAGCATTTT
NA TRBJ1-6 TRBV29-1 NA CSVETSTGSPLHF TGCAGCGTTGAAACTTCTACGGGTTCACCCCTCCACTTT
TRBD2 TRBJ2-7 TRBV6-4 NA CASSDSLGGGDQEQYF TGTGCCAGCAGTGACTCGCTTGGCGGGGGGGATCAGGAGCAGTACTTC
TRBD2 TRBJ2-5 TRBV5-5 NA CASSPGGNLQETQYF TGTGCCAGCTCCCCGGGGGGGAACCTTCAAGAGACCCAGTACTTC
TRBD2 TRBJ2-1 TRBV5-1 NA CASSHGLAGGSYNEQFF TGCGCCAGCAGCCACGGACTAGCGGGGGGTTCCTACAATGAGCAGTTCTTC
NA TRBJ1-5 TRBV6-5 NA CASSGGGGGNQPQHF TGTGCCAGCAGCGGGGGAGGGGGTGGCAATCAGCCCCAGCATTTT
NA TRBJ2-3 TRBV7-8 many CASSFTAGTDTQYF TGTGCCAGCAGCTTCACGGCGGGCACAGATACGCAGTATTTT
NA TRBJ1-5 TRBV28 once CASSPSLAGENQPQHF TGTGCCAGCAGCCCGAGCTTGGCAGGGGAAAATCAGCCCCAGCATTTT
NA TRBJ1-6 TRBV14 NA CASSQAGAGSPLHF TGTGCCAGCAGCCAAGCTGGGGCTGGTTCACCCCTCCACTTT
TRBD1 TRBJ1-1 TRBV3-1/TRBV3-2 once CASTQQGASPEAFF TGTGCCAGCACCCAACAGGGGGCGAGCCCTGAAGCTTTCTTT
TRBD2 TRBJ2-5 TRBV27 NA CASSRSGTSGGWAQYF TGTGCCAGCAGTCGGTCCGGGACTAGCGGTGGTTGGGCCCAGTACTTC
NA TRBJ2-3 TRBV6-6 once CASTETATATDTQYF TGTGCCAGCACCGAGACAGCTACAGCCACAGATACGCAGTATTTT
TRBD1 TRBJ1-4 TRBV13 NA CASSLGQGWKKLFF TGTGCCAGCAGCCTGGGACAGGGGTGGAAAAAACTGTTTTTT
NA TRBJ1-4 TRBV4-1 NA CASSLPPGGTNEKLFF TGCGCCAGCAGCCTACCCCCCGGGGGAACTAATGAAAAACTGTTTTTT
NA TRBJ1-2 TRBV19 NA CASSIDLGVRYTF TGTGCCAGTAGTATAGATCTGGGAGTCCGCTACACCTTC
NA TRBJ1-5 TRBV19 NA CASTRDGGNQPQHF TGTGCCAGTACCCGAGACGGAGGCAATCAGCCCCAGCATTTT
NA TRBJ1-2 TRBV9 NA CASSDGQRLGGYTF TGTGCCAGCAGCGACGGACAGCGCCTCGGGGGCTACACCTTC
NA TRBJ1-6 TRBV5-1 NA CASSFEEGRYSPLHF TGCGCCAGCAGCTTCGAGGAGGGAAGGTATTCACCCCTCCACTTT
TRBD2 TRBJ2-1 TRBV27 NA CASSLSGTYNEQFF TGTGCCAGCAGTTTAAGCGGGACCTACAATGAGCAGTTCTTC
TRBD1 TRBJ1-1 TRBV7-3 NA CASSPGTGGSEAFF TGTGCCAGCAGCCCCGGGACAGGGGGATCTGAAGCTTTCTTT
TRBD1 TRBJ1-5 TRBV3-1/TRBV3-2 NA CASSQDRVQPQHF TGTGCCAGCAGCCAGGACAGGGTTCAGCCCCAGCATTTT
NA TRBJ2-7 TRBV18 NA CASSPQDGSSYEQYF TGTGCCAGCTCACCCCAAGACGGGAGCTCCTACGAGCAGTACTTC
NA TRBJ1-1 TRBV28 NA CASGDKNTEAFF TGTGCCTCGGGGGATAAGAACACTGAAGCTTTCTTT
TRBD1 TRBJ1-1 TRBV7-8 few CASSLQGVISTEAFF TGTGCCAGCAGCTTACAGGGGGTGATAAGCACTGAAGCTTTCTTT
TRBD2 TRBJ2-3 TRBV7-9 NA CASSLGGGGRNEDTQYF TGTGCCAGCAGCTTAGGGGGTGGCGGGAGGAATGAAGATACGCAGTATTTT
NA TRBJ1-1 TRBV5-1 NA CASRLQGNTEAFF TGCGCCAGCAGACTACAGGGAAACACTGAAGCTTTCTTT
NA TRBJ1-1 TRBV7-9 NA CASPTGFQLLMNTEAFF TGTGCCAGCCCCACAGGGTTCCAACTCTTGATGAACACTGAAGCTTTCTTT
NA TRBJ2-7 TRBV10-3 NA CAISALAINEGVQYF TGTGCCATCAGCGCCCTAGCAATTAACGAGGGTGTTCAGTACTTC
TRBD2 TRBJ2-1 TRBV5-1 NA CASRVLAGAYNEQFF TGCGCCAGCCGGGTGTTAGCGGGGGCCTACAATGAGCAGTTCTTC
NA TRBJ2-5 TRBV6-6 NA CASSTGGETQYF TGTGCCAGCTCTACAGGAGGGGAGACCCAGTACTTC
TRBD1 TRBJ2-7 TRBV5-1 NA CASSLQGGHEQYF TGCGCCAGCAGCTTACAGGGGGGTCACGAGCAGTACTTC
NA TRBJ1-2 TRBV28 NA CASSRLGAANYGYTF TGTGCCAGCAGCCGATTGGGGGCAGCTAACTATGGCTACACCTTC
TRBD1 TRBJ1-1 TRBV2 NA CASRPGQGNTEAFF TGTGCCAGCAGACCCGGACAGGGGAACACTGAAGCTTTCTTT
NA TRBJ1-6 TRBV5-1 NA CASSSEGRRDSPLHF TGCGCCAGCAGCTCCGAGGGTCGTAGGGATTCACCCCTCCACTTT
TRBD1 TRBJ2-4 TRBV10-3 once CAISGDRDANIQYF TGTGCCATCAGTGGTGACAGGGATGCCAACATTCAGTACTTC
TRBD1 TRBJ2-3 TRBV19 NA CASSHPGTGVADTQYF TGTGCCAGTAGTCACCCCGGGACAGGGGTGGCAGATACGCAGTATTTT
TRBD1 TRBJ1-1 TRBV19 NA CASSTPGQGGSVSAEAFF TGTGCCAGTAGTACTCCCGGACAGGGAGGGTCGGTAAGCGCTGAAGCTTTCTTT
TRBD2 TRBJ2-5 TRBV2 NA CARTGLVGYETQYF TGTGCCAGAACCGGACTAGTCGGTTACGAGACCCAGTACTTC
NA TRBJ2-3 TRBV6-5 NA CASTPGTRLDTQYF TGTGCCAGCACTCCCGGGACAAGGCTGGATACGCAGTATTTT
NA TRBJ1-4 TRBV25-1 NA CASSDWTSEKLFF TGTGCCAGCAGTGATTGGACAAGTGAAAAACTGTTTTTT
NA TRBJ2-5 TRBV9 once CASSVGPGNQETQYF TGTGCCAGCAGCGTAGGTCCCGGGAACCAAGAGACCCAGTACTTC
TRBD2 TRBJ2-7 TRBV5-4 NA CASSPGTSGYEQYF TGTGCCAGCAGCCCCGGGACTAGCGGTTACGAGCAGTACTTC
NA TRBJ2-7 TRBV6-1 NA CASSEVMPRREQYF TGTGCCAGCAGTGAGGTCATGCCTCGCCGGGAGCAGTACTTC
TRBD1 TRBJ1-2 TRBV2 NA CASSEETGGVGYTF TGTGCCAGCAGTGAGGAGACAGGGGGTGTTGGCTACACCTTC
TRBD1 TRBJ1-2 TRBV12-3/TRBV12-4 NA CASGLTGGGGYTF TGTGCCAGCGGACTCACAGGGGGGGGCGGCTACACCTTC
NA TRBJ2-4 TRBV5-4 NA CASSPRTENIQYF TGTGCCAGCAGCCCAAGGACAGAAAACATTCAGTACTTC
TRBD1 TRBJ2-7 TRBV11-2 once CASRLRQGVTYEQYF TGTGCCAGCAGATTGCGACAGGGGGTTACCTACGAGCAGTACTTC